The present entry profiles one T cell receptor beta chain with its context. What it binds is not known. The data were obtained in a study of cytomegalovirus exposure and HLA in healthy donors. Study-level information: Earlier work reported 100 million to 130 million unique TCR beta sequences from about 200 million T cells.

Use of 60 Vbeta and 13 Jbeta primers characterized the PCR. The method was immunoSEQ multiplex PCR; TCRdb's version includes in-frame clones alone and lacks a portion of them. The sample lists 55,000 to 80,000 clones; roughly 82% were seen once. Germline CDR1 reads MDHEN; CDR2 reads SYDVKM. This CDR3 is 14 amino acids long. The V and J ends lost 8 bases and 3 bases respectively, with 16 bases between them. Study-level points and caveats: Researchers reported in a later analysis that a missense DCLRE1C variant was tied to TCR beta V- and J-gene trimming.

The chain couples TRBV28 to TRBJ2-5, with D unresolved. The clonotype was recovered from a man in his 70s in good health and CMV-seronegative. Material: PBMCs. The CDR3 sequence: CASSPQRHKETQYF. The CDR3 DNA follows: TGTGCCAGCTCCCCCCAGAGACATAAAGAGACCCAGTACTTC.